These 16 T cell receptor beta chains were sequenced from one sample in a study of identical twins. MiXCR, applied by TCRdb to the 5' RACE reads, yields one record per CDR3 protein. Of a few hundred thousand distinct CDR3 sequences in the sample, 9.5% to 15% were seen once. The same data also went into a second study, on yellow fever vaccine responses in identical twins.

Sequenced: memory (CD45RO+) T cells sorted from blood. The receptors were sampled from a young woman in good health.

This clonotype was seen ten or more times. The chain employs TRBV12-3 or TRBV12-4 and TRBJ2-5; 7 bases agree with TRBD2. Trimming cost V 6 bases and J 3 bases; bases outside gene matches: 7. The CDR3 extends over 14 amino acids. CDR3: CASRKTSFEETQYF. As DNA, the CDR3 is TGTGCCAGCAGGAAGACTAGCTTTGAAGAGACCCAGTACTTC.

The V and J genes are TRBV20-1 and TRBJ2-7; 9 bases line up with TRBD2. Per the germline V gene, CDR1 is DFQATT and CDR2 is SNEGSKA (reference sequence). With V trimmed by 5 bases and J by 6 bases, 8 bases remained unmatched. The CDR3 runs 13 residues. CDR3 sequence reads: CSALAGDRLEQYF. CDR3 nucleotides: TGCAGTGCTTTAGCGGGGGATCGGCTCGAGCAGTACTTC.

J is TRBJ2-7 and V is TRBV7-9, with 9 bases matching TRBD1. The germline CDR1 and CDR2 sequences are SEHNR and FQNEAQ (reference sequence). J lost 5 bases, V lost 5 bases, and 13 bases had no gene match. The CDR3 is made up of 16 amino acids. This chain's CDR3 is CASSLNQGQGRHEQYF. The CDR3 bases are TGTGCCAGCAGCCTAAATCAGGGACAGGGTCGCCACGAGCAGTACTTC.

The table lists this clonotype with many counts. The chain has TRBV9 and TRBJ2-1, with 11 bases aligning to TRBD2. The CDR3 has 17 residues. The V gene's germline CDR1 is SGDLS and CDR2 YYNGEE. Trimming removed 0 bases from V and 7 bases from J; junction bases left unmatched: 9. As DNA, the CDR3 is TGTGCCAGCAGCGTAGCCGAGACTAGCGGGGTGTATAATGAGCAGTTCTTC. Amino acid sequence: CASSVAETSGVYNEQFF.

This chain links TRBV7-9 with TRBJ1-4, with D possibly TRBD1 on 6 matching bases. Germline V gene sequence: CDR1 SEHNR, CDR2 FQNEAQ (reference sequence). The CDR3 spans 14 residues. V lost 0 bases, J lost 7 bases, and 9 bases lay in between. CDR3 bases: TGTGCCAGCAGCTTAGCGGGGGCCCGTGAAAAACTGTTTTTT. Translation: CASSLAGAREKLFF.

This chain links TRBV29-1 with TRBJ2-4; 7 nucleotides line up with TRBD1. CDR1 is SQVTM, CDR2 ANQGSEA, per germline. Unmatched junction bases numbered 5, after V lost 8 bases and J lost 1 base. This CDR3 comprises 13 residues. The CDR3 sequence: CSFIQGAKNIQYF. DNA for the CDR3: TGCAGCTTCATACAGGGGGCCAAAAACATTCAGTACTTC.

This rearrangement joins TRBV20-1 to TRBJ1-1; the D is unclear. Trimming left V 5 bases short and J 3 bases short, with 10 bases between. Germline CDR1 reads DFQATT; CDR2 reads SNEGSKA (reference sequence). The CDR3 length is 12 residues. CDR3 coding DNA: TGCAGTGCTTCTAGGGCCGACACTGAAGCTTTCTTT. This encodes CSASRADTEAFF.

The chain combines TRBV15 with TRBJ2-1; either TRBD1 or TRBD2 may supply D (6 bases each). The CDR3 runs to 16 residues. Germline lookup yields CDR1 LNHNV and CDR2 YYDKDF (reference sequence). Trimming took 1 base from V and 9 from J, leaving 19 bases between them. The CDR3 DNA reads as TGTGCCACCAGCAGAGGCGGTAAGCTAGCGACAGGTGAGCAGTTCTTC. It translates to CATSRGGKLATGEQFF.

This clonotype was detected ten times or more. The chain recombines TRBV27 with TRBJ2-7; 9 bases agree with TRBD2. Germline assignment: CDR1 MNHEY and CDR2 SMNVEV (reference sequence). V trimming: 6 bases; J trimming: 2 bases; junction bases outside the gene matches: 5. The length of the CDR3 is 14 residues. CDR3 loop: CASRKLAGPYEQYF. The CDR3 bases are TGTGCCAGCAGAAAACTAGCGGGCCCCTACGAGCAGTACTTC.

Many counts were recorded for this clonotype. The chain joins TRBV28 to TRBJ2-7; D remains ambiguous. The V end lost 3 bases, the J end lost 5 bases, and 11 bases lay between the germline ends. CDR3 length: 13 amino acids. Germline CDR1 reads MDHEN; CDR2 reads SYDVKM. CDR3 sequence reads: CASSFANRDEQYF. The CDR3 region has the DNA TGTGCCAGCAGTTTCGCCAATAGGGACGAGCAGTACTTC.

This clonotype was detected only a few times. The chain recombines TRBV4-3 with TRBJ1-1; 7 nucleotides line up with TRBD1. The CDR3 length is 14 residues. With V trimmed by 1 base and J by 5 bases, 4 bases remained unmatched. CDR1 is LGHNA, CDR2 YSLEER, per germline. In DNA form, the CDR3 reads TGCGCCAGCAGCCAAGGCAGGGGGGGAACTGAAGCTTTCTTT. Translation: CASSQGRGGTEAFF.

This clonotype has ten or more counts. The V call is TRBV27, the J call TRBJ2-7, with D tentatively TRBD2 (5 bases). Germline lookup yields CDR1 MNHEY and CDR2 SMNVEV (reference sequence). CDR3 length: 15 residues. V was trimmed by 5 bases and J by 0 bases, leaving 14 bases between them. The CDR3, as DNA: TGTGCCAGCAGTAGCCCCCAGCGGAGCTCCTACGAGCAGTACTTC. It yields the protein CASSSPQRSSYEQYF.

This chain links TRBV7-2 with TRBJ2-3, with D tentatively TRBD2 (6 bases). This CDR3 contains 14 residues. CDR1 is SGHTA and CDR2 is FQGNSA in the germline V gene. V lost 2 bases and J lost 4, with 10 bases in between. CDR3 residues: CASSLRTTADTQYF. The CDR3 bases are TGTGCCAGCAGCTTACGGACTACTGCAGATACGCAGTATTTT. Full variable domain (remainder filled in from reference TRBV7-2 and TRBJ2-3): GAGVSQSPSNKVTEKGKDVELRCDPISGHTALYWYRQSLGQGLEFLIYFQGNSAPDKSGLPSDRFSAERTGGSVSTLTIQRTQQEDSAVYLCASSLRTTADTQYFGPGTRLTVL.

This clonotype was observed a handful of times. The chain recombines TRBV28 with TRBJ2-2, with D unresolved. Trimming took off 11 bases at V and 8 bases at J, with 12 bases between the two ends. CDR1 MDHEN and CDR2 SYDVKM come from the germline V gene. CDR3 length equals 11 residues. The CDR3 DNA reads TGTGCCGGCGAGGTTAGGGGGGAGCTGTTTTTT. Translation gives CAGEVRGELFF. Full variable domain (remainder filled in from reference TRBV28 and TRBJ2-2): DVKVTQSSRYLVKRTGEKVFLECVQDMDHENMFWYRQDPGLGLRLIYFSYDVKMKEKGDIPEGYSVSREKKERFSLILESASTNQTSMYLCAGEVRGELFFGEGSRLTVL.

The rearrangement uses TRBV5-1 and TRBJ2-7; D may be TRBD2 (5 bases). CDR1 and CDR2 from the germline V gene are SGHRS and YFSETQ. V lost 0 bases, J lost 6 bases, and 7 bases lay in between. The CDR3 spans 12 residues. CDR3 in DNA: TGCGCCAGCAGCTTGGGAGGGAGCGAGCAGTACTTC. Its protein product is CASSLGGSEQYF.

The chain joins TRBV20-1 to TRBJ2-5; 8 bases are a match to TRBD2. Germline assignment: CDR1 DFQATT and CDR2 SNEGSKA (reference sequence). This CDR3 is 16 amino acids long. Unmatched junction bases numbered 13, after V lost 0 bases and J lost 7 bases. The CDR3 DNA follows: TGCAGTGCTAGAGATCCGGGGGGGGGCGACCCGAGGACCCAGTACTTC. As protein: CSARDPGGGDPRTQYF.